The text below deals with one T cell receptor (beta chain). Its antigen is as yet unknown. A universal primer site came from template switching; cDNA carried unique molecular identifiers. TCRdb re-called the 5' RACE reads through MiXCR, storing one row per CDR3 protein. The table records hundreds of thousands of distinct CDR3 sequences, about 12% of them present only once. This entry comes from a study of identical twins. General study results and limits: Its conclusions, products of cross-sectional statistical analysis, did not come from following the same donors. Partial confounding of zero-insertion analyses by invariant MAIT and iNKT cells was possible.

These sequences were also reported in another study, on yellow fever vaccine responses in identical twins.

The clonotype was recovered from a woman younger than 30 in good health. The sample was PBMCs.

The CDR3: CASSYMPGVDTQYF. In nucleotides, the CDR3 is TGTGCCAGCAGCTACATGCCCGGAGTCGATACGCAGTATTTT. J is TRBJ2-3 and V is TRBV7-8; D unresolved. The CDR3 consists of 14 residues. The V end was cut by 4 bases, the J end by 6 bases, with 14 bases between. Looked up from germline, CDR1 is SGHVS and CDR2 is FQNEAQ.